The 2 T cell receptor beta chains reported below all come from one sample, sequenced in a study of Ad26.COV2.S vaccination and SARS-CoV-2 variants. Profiled with immunoSEQ multiplex PCR; TCRdb holds only in-frame clones, not every one. The data contain under 150,000 clones, roughly 88% of them singletons. Sequences were derived from peripheral blood, sampled after recovery from COVID-19. The receptor source for this set is a human donor who had recovered from COVID-19.

This clone showed up just once. This chain joins TRBV21-1 and TRBJ2-7; TRBD1, the D gene given by the table, was not confirmed from the DNA. TRBV21-1 is an annotated pseudogene. This CDR3 is 15 amino acids long. The CDR3 DNA follows: TGTGCCAGCAACCTCGTCGGGACAGGGTTTTACGAGCAGTACTTC. This encodes CASNLVGTGFYEQYF.

V and J are TRBV4-3 and TRBJ2-7, with D possibly being TRBD2 (5 bases). From germline, CDR1 is LGHNA and CDR2 YSLEER. Between the trimmed V and J ends, which lost 1 base and 7 bases, there was a span of 11 bases. This CDR3 has 13 residues. The CDR3 nucleotides are TGCGCCAGCAGCCAAGGGCTAGAGGGTGAGCAGTACTTC. Amino acid sequence: CASSQGLEGEQYF.